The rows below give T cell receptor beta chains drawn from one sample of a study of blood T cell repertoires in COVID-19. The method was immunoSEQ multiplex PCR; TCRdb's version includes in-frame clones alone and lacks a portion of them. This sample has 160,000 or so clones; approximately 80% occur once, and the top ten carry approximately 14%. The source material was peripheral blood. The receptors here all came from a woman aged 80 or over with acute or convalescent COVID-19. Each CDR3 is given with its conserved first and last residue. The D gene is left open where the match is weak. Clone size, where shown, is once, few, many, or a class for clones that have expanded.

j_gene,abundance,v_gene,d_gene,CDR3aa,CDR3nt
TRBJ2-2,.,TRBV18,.,CASSRGGNTGELFF,TGTGCCAGCTCACGGGGAGGGAACACCGGGGAGCTGTTTTTT
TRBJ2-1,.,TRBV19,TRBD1,CASSRQGGNSYNEQFF,TGTGCCAGTAGTAGACAGGGGGGGAATTCCTACAATGAGCAGTTCTTC
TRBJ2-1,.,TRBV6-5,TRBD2,CASSYSFLAGGREQFF,TGTGCCAGCAGTTACTCGTTCCTAGCGGGAGGTCGGGAGCAGTTCTTC
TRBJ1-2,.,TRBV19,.,CASRVGTRRSGIRYTF,TGTGCCAGTAGGGTTGGGACAAGGCGCTCGGGTATTCGCTACACCTTC
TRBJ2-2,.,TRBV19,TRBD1,CATRPGTGSTGELFF,TGTGCCACCCGACCCGGGACAGGTTCGACCGGGGAGCTGTTTTTT
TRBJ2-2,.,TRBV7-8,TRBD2,CASSLVGGSLAWAGELFF,TGTGCCAGCAGCTTAGTGGGAGGGTCGCTAGCATGGGCCGGGGAGCTGTTTTTT
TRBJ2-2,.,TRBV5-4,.,CASSLYTGSTGELFF,TGTGCCAGCAGCTTATACACAGGGTCCACCGGGGAGCTGTTTTTT
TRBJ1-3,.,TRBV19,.,CASSIGARGFAGNTIYF,TGTGCCAGTAGTATAGGGGCCCGGGGATTTGCTGGAAACACCATATATTTT
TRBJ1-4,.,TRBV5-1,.,CASSPSGHRNEKLFF,TGCGCCAGCAGCCCCTCGGGACATCGTAATGAAAAACTGTTTTTT
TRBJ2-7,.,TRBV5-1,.,CASSGGDSSYEQYF,TGCGCCAGCAGCGGAGGGGACAGCTCCTACGAGCAGTACTTC
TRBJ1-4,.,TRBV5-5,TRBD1,CASSPGTGSANEKLFF,TGTGCCAGCAGCCCCGGGACAGGGTCGGCTAATGAAAAACTGTTTTTT
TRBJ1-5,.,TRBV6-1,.,CASSEQGMGNQPQHF,TGTGCCAGCAGTGAACAGGGGATGGGCAATCAGCCCCAGCATTTT
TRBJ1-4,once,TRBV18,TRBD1,CASSPGVGTENEKLFF,TGTGCCAGCTCACCAGGCGTGGGGACAGAGAATGAAAAACTGTTTTTT
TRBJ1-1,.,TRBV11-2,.,CASRPGRWNTEAFF,TGTGCCAGCAGACCCGGGAGGTGGAACACTGAAGCTTTCTTT
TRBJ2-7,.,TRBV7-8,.,CASSLDPGSYEQYF,TGTGCCAGCAGCTTAGATCCGGGTTCCTACGAGCAGTACTTC
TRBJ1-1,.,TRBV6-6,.,CASRTVNTEAFF,TGTGCCAGCAGGACAGTGAACACTGAAGCTTTCTTT
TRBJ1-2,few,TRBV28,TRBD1,CASSSGGIGYTF,TGTGCCAGCAGTTCAGGGGGTATCGGCTACACCTTC
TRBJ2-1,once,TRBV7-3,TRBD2,CASSATSAYNEQFF,TGTGCCAGCAGCGCGACTAGCGCCTACAATGAGCAGTTCTTC
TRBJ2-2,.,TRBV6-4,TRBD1,CASSVQGQSTGELFF,TGTGCCAGCAGTGTGCAGGGACAGAGCACCGGGGAGCTGTTTTTT
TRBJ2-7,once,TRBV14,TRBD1,CASSQLRTGFPHEQYF,TGTGCCAGCAGCCAACTTCGGACAGGGTTCCCCCACGAGCAGTACTTC
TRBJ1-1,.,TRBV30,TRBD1,CALQTTGGTEAFF,TGTGCCCTGCAAACCACAGGGGGCACTGAAGCTTTCTTT
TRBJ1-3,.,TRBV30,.,CAWSVPGLSSGNTIYF,TGTGCCTGGAGTGTACCTGGACTGAGCTCTGGAAACACCATATATTTT
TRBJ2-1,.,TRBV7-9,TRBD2,CASSARAGEYNEQFF,TGTGCCAGCAGCGCCCGAGCGGGAGAGTACAATGAGCAGTTCTTC
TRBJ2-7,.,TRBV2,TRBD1,CASKPTRDSTYEQYF,TGTGCCAGCAAACCGACCCGGGACAGTACCTACGAGCAGTACTTC
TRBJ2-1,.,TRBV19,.,CASRGPGTWAEQFF,TGTGCCAGTAGAGGCCCGGGAACTTGGGCTGAGCAGTTCTTC
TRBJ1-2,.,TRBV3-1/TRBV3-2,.,CASSQASTGNGYTF,TGTGCCAGCAGCCAAGCATCCACAGGGAATGGCTACACCTTC
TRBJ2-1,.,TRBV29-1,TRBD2,CSVSPAGPYNEQFF,TGCAGCGTATCCCCAGCGGGACCCTACAATGAGCAGTTCTTC
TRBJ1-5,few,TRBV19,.,CASSMQVSQPQHF,TGTGCCAGTAGTATGCAGGTCAGTCAGCCCCAGCATTTT
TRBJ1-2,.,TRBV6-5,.,CASRAGQGIYGYTF,TGTGCCAGCAGAGCCGGTCAGGGAATCTATGGCTACACCTTC
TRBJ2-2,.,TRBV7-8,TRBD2,CASSLDGGFTGELFF,TGTGCCAGCAGCTTAGACGGGGGGTTCACCGGGGAGCTGTTTTTT
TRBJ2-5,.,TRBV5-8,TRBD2,CASSVPGTSGKTQYF,TGTGCCAGCAGCGTACCCGGGACTAGCGGGAAGACCCAGTACTTC
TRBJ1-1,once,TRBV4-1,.,CASSPTGGTANTEAFF,TGCGCCAGCAGCCCAACGGGGGGGACTGCGAACACTGAAGCTTTCTTT
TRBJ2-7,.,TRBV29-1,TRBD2,CSVETSVYEQYF,TGCAGCGTTGAAACTAGCGTGTACGAGCAGTACTTC
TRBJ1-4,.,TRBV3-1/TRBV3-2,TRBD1,CASSPYGTGRTNEKLFF,TGTGCCAGCAGCCCCTACGGGACAGGCCGAACTAATGAAAAACTGTTTTTT
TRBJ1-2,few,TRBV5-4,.,CASSRSDPNYGYTF,TGTGCCAGCAGCCGGAGTGATCCTAACTATGGCTACACCTTC
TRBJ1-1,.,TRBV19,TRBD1,CASSRTGDTEAFF,TGTGCCAGTAGCAGGACAGGGGACACTGAAGCTTTCTTT
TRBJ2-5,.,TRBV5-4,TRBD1,CASSPTARGGRETQYF,TGTGCCAGCAGCCCTACAGCGCGAGGGGGCCGGGAGACCCAGTACTTC
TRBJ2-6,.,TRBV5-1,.,CASSLAGGAANVLTF,TGCGCCAGCAGCTTGGCGGGGGGCGCAGCCAACGTCCTGACTTTC
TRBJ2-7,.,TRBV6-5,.,CASTVALNEQYF,TGTGCCAGCACCGTGGCCCTTAACGAGCAGTACTTC
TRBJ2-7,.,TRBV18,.,CASSPPSNRVVYEQYF,TGTGCCAGCTCACCACCAAGCAATAGAGTGGTATACGAGCAGTACTTC
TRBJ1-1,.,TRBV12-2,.,CASRLSPPSRGNTEAFF,TGTGCAAGTCGCTTAAGCCCCCCCTCGCGGGGGAACACTGAAGCTTTCTTT
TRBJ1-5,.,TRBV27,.,CASSYPPTDSNQPQHF,TGTGCCAGCAGTTACCCCCCGACAGATAGCAATCAGCCCCAGCATTTT
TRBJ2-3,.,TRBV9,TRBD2,CASSVTGGSTDTQYF,TGTGCCAGCAGCGTAACGGGGGGGAGCACAGATACGCAGTATTTT
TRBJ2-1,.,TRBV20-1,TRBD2,CSASELAVYNEQFF,TGCAGTGCTAGTGAACTAGCGGTATACAATGAGCAGTTCTTC
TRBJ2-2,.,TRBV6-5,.,CASGTNTGELFF,TGTGCCAGCGGTACAAACACCGGGGAGCTGTTTTTT
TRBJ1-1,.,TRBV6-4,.,CASGRTGLYTEAFF,TGTGCCAGCGGGAGAACCGGGCTCTACACTGAAGCTTTCTTT
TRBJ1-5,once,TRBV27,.,CASSTLAQGSWGNQPQHF,TGTGCCAGCAGTACTTTGGCCCAAGGGAGTTGGGGCAATCAGCCCCAGCATTTT